Each of the 29 T cell receptor beta chains below was sequenced from the same sample in a study of lymphopenia after photon versus proton radiotherapy. Some clones are missing from TCRdb's copy, which holds only in-frame ones; the method was immunoSEQ multiplex PCR. The sample gives 55,000 to 70,000 clones, 80% to 95% of which show up once; 2.2% is in the top ten. Sequencing was performed on peripheral blood, taken from a patient treated with photon-based radiotherapy. The receptors derive from a woman in her thirties or forties with cholangiocarcinoma.

This sequence joins TRBV27 and TRBJ2-7; D gene unclear. V was cut by 6 bases and J by 1 base, with 10 bases left in between. The CDR3 is 13 amino acids. Per germline, CDR1 MNHEY and CDR2 SMNVEV (reference sequence). The CDR3 spells CASSSAGSYEQYF. The CDR3, as DNA: TGTGCCAGCAGCTCCGCCGGGTCCTACGAGCAGTACTTC.

By share, this clone ranks as medium-sized. The chain carries TRBV6-4 and TRBJ2-3; 9 bases match TRBD1. The germline V gene has CDR1 MRHNA and CDR2 SNTAGT. With V trimmed by 4 bases and J by 4 bases, 3 bases remained unmatched. The CDR3 is 14 residues long. This chain's CDR3 is CASSGGQGADTQYF. CDR3 DNA sequence: TGTGCCAGCAGTGGGGGACAGGGTGCAGATACGCAGTATTTT.

Comments on this clone: One end of the junction does not line up with germline, which may come from a read error. The CDR3 DNA reads as TGTGCTAGCAGCGTGGACGGGGGCTCCACAGATACGCAGTATTTT. As protein: CASSVDGGSTDTQYF. This chain joins TRBV7-7 and TRBJ2-3; D is tentatively TRBD1 or TRBD2 (6 bases each). The CDR3 runs to 15 residues. Germline CDR1 and CDR2: SSHAT and FNYEAQ (reference sequence). Using reference TRBV7-7 and TRBJ2-3 for the parts outside the CDR3, the full variable domain is GAGVSQSPRYKVTKRGQDVTLRCDPISSHATLYWYQQALGQGPEFLTYFNYEAQPDKSGLPSDRFSAERPEGSISTLTIQRTEQRDSAMYRCASSVDGGSTDTQYFGPGTRLTVL.

The chain joins TRBV6-5 to TRBJ1-1, with D hard to call. This CDR3 spans 13 amino acids. Germline loops: CDR1 MNHEY, CDR2 SVGAGI. Between the trimmed V and J ends, which lost 2 bases and 5 bases, there was a span of 9 bases. The CDR3 sequence is CASSYGERTEAFF. CDR3 coding DNA: TGTGCCAGCAGTTACGGGGAACGGACTGAAGCTTTCTTT.

The chain has TRBV5-1 and TRBJ2-3; D may be TRBD2 (6 bases). CDR3 length: 15 amino acids. The germline V gene encodes CDR1 SGHRS and CDR2 YFSETQ. V was clipped by 1 base and J by 9 bases, with 18 bases between them. The chain's CDR3 is CASSLRDFPPGTQYF. The CDR3 nucleotides read TGCGCCAGCAGCTTGAGGGACTTCCCCCCCGGAACGCAGTATTTT.

The V and J genes are TRBV6-1 and TRBJ1-1, with 8 bases that match TRBD1. The ends lost 6 bases at V and 8 bases at J; junction bases unmatched: 8. Germline V gene sequence: CDR1 MNHNS, CDR2 SASEGT. CDR3 length: 13 residues. This CDR3 reads CASRSRDRFEAFF. The CDR3 DNA sequence: TGTGCCAGCAGGTCCCGGGACAGGTTCGAAGCTTTCTTT.

The chain couples TRBV2 to TRBJ1-4; a possible D gene is TRBD1 (5 bases). The V gene lost 8 bases and the J gene lost 4 bases, with 14 bases spanning the gap. Per germline, CDR1 SNHLY and CDR2 FYNNEI. CDR3 length: 14 amino acids. CDR3 sequence reads: CASGEGVFNEKLFF. The CDR3 DNA reads as TGTGCCAGCGGGGAAGGGGTTTTTAATGAAAAACTGTTTTTT.

The chain carries TRBV5-6 and TRBJ1-3; D remains unclear. This CDR3 has 17 residues. Germline V gives CDR1 SGHDT, CDR2 YYEEEE. Between the trimmed V and J ends, which lost 0 bases and 4 bases, there was a span of 17 bases. In DNA, the CDR3 is TGTGCCAGCAGCTTGGCCATTAGTTCCGACCGGGGAAACACCATATATTTT. Translated, it gives CASSLAISSDRGNTIYF.

V gene TRBV9 combines with J gene TRBJ1-1; weak D call: TRBD1 (6 bases). This CDR3 comprises 16 residues. Germline-derived CDR1 and CDR2 are SGDLS and YYNGEE. Trimming removed 3 bases from V and 1 base from J, with 16 bases in between. The chain's CDR3 is CASSATTGPRNTEAFF. The CDR3 region has the DNA TGTGCCAGCAGCGCGACAACAGGGCCTAGGAACACTGAAGCTTTCTTT.

The chain carries TRBV12-5 and TRBJ1-1; D not certain. The ends were cut back, 2 bases at V and 1 base at J, with 5 bases in the middle. The CDR3 is 13 residues long. Per germline, CDR1 LGHNT and CDR2 FRNRAP. CDR3 amino acids: CASGLYGNTEAFF. As DNA, the CDR3 is TGTGCTAGTGGTTTGTACGGGAACACTGAAGCTTTCTTT. The entire variable domain, with the rest obtained from reference TRBV12-5 and TRBJ1-1, is as follows: DARVTQTPRHKVTEMGQEVTMRCQPILGHNTVFWYRQTMMQGLELLAYFRNRAPLDDSGMPKDRFSAEMPDATLATLKIQPSEPRDSAVYFCASGLYGNTEAFFGQGTRLTVV.

This clone is a singleton in its sample. This chain uses TRBV19 with TRBJ1-1; 9 positions agree with TRBD1. CDR1 is LNHDA and CDR2 is SQIVND in the germline V gene (reference sequence). The CDR3 sequence is 15 residues long. Trimming at V came to 10 bases and at J to 4 bases, leaving 13 bases not matched to a gene. CDR3 DNA: TGTGCCACGCGACAGGGGGGCAAAAGGGTCACTGAAGCTTTCTTT. Protein: CATRQGGKRVTEAFF. Drawing the rest from reference TRBV19 and TRBJ1-1, the complete variable domain is DGGITQSPKYLFRKEGQNVTLSCEQNLNHDAMYWYRQDPGQGLRLIYYSQIVNDFQKGDIAEGYSVSREKKESFPLTVTSAQKNPTAFYLCATRQGGKRVTEAFFGQGTRLTVV.

The gene calls are TRBV4-3 and TRBJ1-5, with D possibly TRBD1 on 5 matching bases. In germline, CDR1 is LGHNA, CDR2 YSLEER. V gave up 0 bases and J gave up 4 bases, with 13 bases separating them. The CDR3 spans 16 residues. The CDR3 DNA sequence: TGCGCCAGCAGCCAAGAAGTGGGGCTAGGGAATCAGCCCCAGCATTTT. Translating gives CASSQEVGLGNQPQHF.

The V call is TRBV30, the J call TRBJ1-3; no definite D call. Looked up from germline, CDR1 is GTSNPN and CDR2 is SVGIG (reference sequence). The CDR3 loop spans 11 amino acids. V was cut by 7 bases and J by 5 bases, with 9 bases left in between. DNA of the CDR3: TGTGCCTCCACCCTTCGAAACACCATATATTTT. Amino acid sequence: CASTLRNTIYF. Filled out from reference TRBV30 and TRBJ1-3, the complete variable domain reads SQTIHQWPATLVQPVGSPLSLECTVEGTSNPNLYWYRQAAGRGLQLLFYSVGIGQISSEVPQNLSASRPQDRQFILSSKKLLLSDSGFYLCASTLRNTIYFGEGSWLTVV.

The chain recombines TRBV2 with TRBJ2-1, with D tentatively TRBD1 (7 bases). The V gene's germline CDR1 is SNHLY and CDR2 FYNNEI. CDR3 length: 15 residues. Trimming removed 7 bases from V and 0 bases from J, with 13 bases in between. CDR3 loop: CASTRQGLSYNEQFF. The CDR3, as DNA: TGTGCCAGCACTCGACAGGGACTCTCCTACAATGAGCAGTTCTTC. The full variable domain, with the rest looked up from reference TRBV2 and TRBJ2-1, is EPEVTQTPSHQVTQMGQEVILRCVPISNHLYFYWYRQILGQKVEFLVSFYNNEISEKSEIFDDQFSVERPDGSNFTLKIRSTKLEDSAMYFCASTRQGLSYNEQFFGPGTRLTVL.

The genes are TRBV19 and TRBJ1-5, with unresolved D. In germline, CDR1 is LNHDA, CDR2 SQIVND (reference sequence). With 6 bases removed from V and 5 bases from J, the gap between germline ends came to 20 bases. The CDR3 sequence is 16 residues long. CDR3 sequence reads: CASSQIDGRNHQPQHF. For the CDR3, the DNA is TGTGCCAGTAGCCAAATAGACGGACGGAACCATCAGCCCCAGCATTTT.

This chain links TRBV27 with TRBJ2-7, with 8 bases aligning to TRBD2. The CDR3 extends over 16 amino acids. Trimming cost V 4 bases and J 2 bases; bases outside gene matches: 10. Germline CDR1 MNHEY, CDR2 SMNVEV (reference sequence). The CDR3: CASSSAFGGGPYEQYF. CDR3 sequence (DNA): TGTGCCAGCAGTTCCGCCTTCGGGGGGGGCCCCTACGAGCAGTACTTC.

This clone has just one count. V and J are TRBV4-3 and TRBJ1-2, with TRBD1 matching 10 bases. Germline values: CDR1 LGHNA, CDR2 YSLEER. The V gene end was trimmed by 4 bases and the J gene end by 4 bases; junction bases not matched to a gene: 3. This CDR3 has 14 residues. This chain's CDR3 is CASSPGQGTYGYTF. The CDR3, as DNA: TGCGCCAGCAGCCCGGGACAGGGGACCTATGGCTACACCTTC.

This chain links TRBV2 with TRBJ2-2; D is uncertain. The germline CDR1 and CDR2 sequences are SNHLY and FYNNEI. The ends were cut back, 6 bases at V and 1 base at J, with 6 bases in the middle. CDR3 length: 13 residues. The CDR3 nucleotides are TGTGCCAGCAGGAAGGAGAACACCGGGGAGCTGTTTTTT. Amino acids: CASRKENTGELFF.

The rearrangement uses TRBV7-9 and TRBJ2-1; 7 bases map to TRBD2. CDR1 and CDR2 from the germline V gene are SEHNR and FQNEAQ (reference sequence). The CDR3 is 16 amino acids. J lost 3 bases, V lost 5 bases, and 10 bases had no gene match. This CDR3 reads CASSLFGRNFYNEQFF. Here the CDR3 DNA reads TGTGCCAGCAGCCTTTTCGGGAGGAATTTCTACAATGAGCAGTTCTTC.

This chain connects TRBV25-1 to TRBJ1-4, with TRBD1 matching over 7 bases. This CDR3 comprises 15 residues. The junction had 11 bases not matched to a gene; V was cut back by 6 bases and J by 7 bases. Looked up from germline, CDR1 is MGHDK and CDR2 is SYGVNS. DNA for the CDR3: TGTGCCAGCAGACCCTCGGGACAGCTATTTGAAAAACTGTTTTTT. This encodes CASRPSGQLFEKLFF.

The CDR3 bases are TGTGCCAGCAGTTCCGGGATGGAGGGGACTGAGCAGTTCTTC. Translating it yields CASSSGMEGTEQFF. The gene calls are TRBV28 and TRBJ2-1; TRBD2 might be the D (6 bases). V gave up 4 bases and J gave up 9 bases, with 16 bases separating them. Germline CDR1 MDHEN, CDR2 SYDVKM. The CDR3 sequence is 14 residues long.

The chain recombines TRBV6-5 with TRBJ1-1; D is uncertain. Germline loops: CDR1 MNHEY, CDR2 SVGAGI. The CDR3 is 13 residues long. V lost 5 bases to trimming and J lost 2 bases, with 9 bases between them. CDR3 protein: CASSNTLNTEAFF. The CDR3 DNA sequence: TGTGCCAGCAGTAACACCCTCAACACTGAAGCTTTCTTT.

The chain recombines TRBV5-1 with TRBJ1-3; TRBD1 is a possible D gene (6 bases). CDR3 length equals 15 residues. Germline lookup yields CDR1 SGHRS and CDR2 YFSETQ. V shed 2 bases and J shed 0 bases, with 9 bases lying between them. This CDR3 is CASSLQGNSGNTIYF. DNA for the CDR3: TGCGCCAGCAGCTTACAGGGTAACTCTGGAAACACCATATATTTT.

The rearrangement uses TRBV5-1 and TRBJ1-1; 7 bases align to TRBD1. Germline values: CDR1 SGHRS, CDR2 YFSETQ. Trimming took 4 bases from V and 4 from J; bases not matched to a gene: 10. The CDR3 runs 15 residues. The CDR3 nucleotides are TGCGCCAGCAGCGTGGAGGCGTCAGGGGGCACTGAAGCTTTCTTT. Residues: CASSVEASGGTEAFF.

J is TRBJ2-7 and V is TRBV25-1; 8 nucleotides agree with TRBD1. The CDR3 is 16 amino acids. V dropped 3 bases and J dropped 2; count of bases not matched to a gene: 9. The germline V gene encodes CDR1 MGHDK and CDR2 SYGVNS. The DNA of the CDR3 is TGTGCCAGCAGTGATTATCGGACAGGGCCAGCCTACGAGCAGTACTTC. Translation: CASSDYRTGPAYEQYF.

The chain carries TRBV30 and TRBJ1-4; 7 bases map to TRBD1. The V gene's germline CDR1 is GTSNPN and CDR2 SVGIG (reference sequence). The V and J ends lost 5 bases and 8 bases, in that order; junction bases with no gene match: 8. The CDR3 has 13 residues. The CDR3 nucleotides read TGTGCCTGGCAAGACAGGGTCGGGGAAAAACTGTTTTTT. Encoded protein: CAWQDRVGEKLFF.

The chain joins TRBV2 to TRBJ2-7, with D possibly being TRBD2 (6 bases). The germline V and J ends were trimmed by 9 bases and 2 bases, with 17 bases remaining between them. There are 14 residues in the CDR3. Per germline, CDR1 SNHLY and CDR2 FYNNEI. The CDR3 here is CASVRTPGAYEQYF. The DNA for the CDR3 is TGTGCCAGTGTCCGGACCCCGGGGGCCTACGAGCAGTACTTC.

The chain employs TRBV27 and TRBJ2-1; D ambiguous. Deletions cut 7 bases from V and 7 bases from J, with 8 bases between. CDR1 and CDR2 (germline): MNHEY, SMNVEV (reference sequence). The CDR3 contains 11 residues. In DNA, the CDR3 is TGTGCCAGCACCCAAAGTAATGAGCAGTTCTTC. This encodes CASTQSNEQFF.

This clone appeared once. The chain employs TRBV21-1 and TRBJ1-5; the listed D gene, TRBD1, was not tested against the DNA. TRBV21-1 is a documented pseudogene. The CDR3 covers 19 residues. The CDR3 region is CASRLNRDERLVDSQPQHF. The CDR3, as DNA: TGTGCCAGCAGATTAAACAGGGATGAAAGATTGGTGGATAGTCAGCCCCAGCATTTT.